These T cell receptor beta chains were read from a single sample in a study of T cells in Graves' hyperthyroidism and ophthalmopathy. TCRdb recomputed calls from the multiplex PCR reads with MiXCR, one row per CDR3 protein. The data show approximately 690,000 distinct CDR3 sequences, about 14% seen once. The sequencing input was blood. The receptors here all came from a woman aged 50 to 60 with Graves' ophthalmopathy. CDR3s include the opening cysteine and the closing phenylalanine or tryptophan. The D gene is left open where the match is weak. The size entry is marked missing in some rows and otherwise reads once, few, many or a size class.

CDR3aa,CDR3nt,abundance,d_gene,j_gene,v_gene
CATSTSGRARNNEQFF,TGTGCCACCAGTACCAGCGGGAGGGCCCGGAACAATGAGCAGTTCTTC,many,TRBD2,TRBJ2-1,TRBV24-1
CASSGAASYEQYF,TGCGCCAGCAGCGGGGCCGCCTCCTACGAGCAGTACTTC,.,.,TRBJ2-7,TRBV5-1
CSQQTASTDTQYF,TGCAGCCAACAGACGGCTAGCACAGATACGCAGTATTTT,few,.,TRBJ2-3,TRBV29-1
CASSLGFNYNEQFF,TGTGCCAGCAGTCTCGGCTTCAACTACAATGAGCAGTTCTTC,many,.,TRBJ2-1,TRBV27
CASSLWPAVGNTIYF,TGTGCCAGCAGCTTATGGCCTGCGGTAGGAAACACCATATATTTT,few,.,TRBJ1-3,TRBV11-3
CASSQGTAGQHF,TGTGCCAGCAGCCAGGGGACAGCGGGCCAGCATTTT,few,TRBD1,TRBJ1-5,TRBV6-2/TRBV6-3
CASSSYSGGSYEQYF,TGTGCCAGCAGTTCCTATAGCGGGGGCTCCTACGAGCAGTACTTC,many,TRBD2,TRBJ2-7,TRBV27
CASSPPGEERSNEQFF,TGTGCCAGCAGCCCACCGGGGGAGGAACGCTCCAATGAGCAGTTCTTC,few,.,TRBJ2-1,TRBV11-3
CASRHGNYEQYF,TGTGCCAGCAGGCATGGGAACTACGAGCAGTACTTC,.,.,TRBJ2-7,TRBV12-3/TRBV12-4
CAWSAPSSGGTEAFF,TGTGCCTGGAGCGCCCCAAGTTCCGGGGGGACTGAAGCTTTCTTT,many,.,TRBJ1-1,TRBV30
CSARVPAGVRKNEQFF,TGCAGTGCTAGAGTACCAGCGGGGGTCCGTAAGAATGAGCAGTTCTTC,.,TRBD2,TRBJ2-1,TRBV20-1
CSVELQGYNEQFF,TGCAGCGTTGAGTTGCAGGGCTACAATGAGCAGTTCTTC,many,.,TRBJ2-1,TRBV29-1
CSARDRWSSGRTDTQYF,TGCAGTGCTAGAGATAGGTGGTCTAGCGGGCGGACAGATACGCAGTATTTT,many,TRBD2,TRBJ2-3,TRBV20-1
CAWSYGTGSYNEQFF,TGTGCCTGGTCCTACGGGACAGGGTCCTACAATGAGCAGTTCTTC,many,TRBD1,TRBJ2-1,TRBV30
CASSLESHATYEQYF,TGTGCCAGCAGCTTAGAGTCCCATGCTACCTACGAGCAGTACTTC,many,.,TRBJ2-7,TRBV11-2
CSANPGLADKETQYF,TGCAGTGCTAACCCGGGACTAGCGGACAAAGAGACCCAGTACTTC,few,TRBD2,TRBJ2-5,TRBV20-1
CASSYSLGLQSQETQYF,TGTGCCAGCAGTTACTCGTTGGGCCTACAGAGTCAAGAGACCCAGTACTTC,many,.,TRBJ2-5,TRBV6-6
CASSQDLAGGRVNEQFF,TGCGCCAGCAGCCAAGATTTAGCGGGAGGAAGGGTAAATGAGCAGTTCTTC,.,TRBD2,TRBJ2-1,TRBV4-3
CASSQDWGYEQYF,TGCGCCAGCAGCCAAGATTGGGGGTACGAGCAGTACTTC,.,.,TRBJ2-7,TRBV4-3
CASTATGTKHYGYTF,TGTGCCAGCACCGCAACCGGGACAAAACATTATGGCTACACCTTC,many,.,TRBJ1-2,TRBV12-3/TRBV12-4
CASSMRGGAKRTEAFF,TGTGCCAGTAGTATGAGGGGGGGGGCGAAACGGACTGAAGCTTTCTTT,.,.,TRBJ1-1,TRBV19
CSVDSLPGGQYF,TGCAGCGTTGACTCACTTCCCGGAGGGCAGTACTTC,.,.,TRBJ2-7,TRBV29-1
CATGLAGGTGELFF,TGTGCCACCGGACTAGCGGGAGGAACCGGGGAGCTGTTTTTT,many,TRBD2,TRBJ2-2,TRBV24-1
CASPPLPLAGVGGETQYF,TGTGCCAGCCCTCCTCTTCCACTAGCGGGAGTTGGAGGAGAGACCCAGTACTTC,many,TRBD2,TRBJ2-5,TRBV11-2
CASSMNRATNEKLFF,TGTGCCAGTAGTATGAATCGCGCAACTAATGAAAAACTGTTTTTT,.,.,TRBJ1-4,TRBV19
CASSSRGGERADTQYF,TGTGCCAGCAGCTCCCGAGGGGGGGAGAGGGCAGATACGCAGTATTTT,many,.,TRBJ2-3,TRBV7-9
CSARSPTSGVYNEQFF,TGCAGTGCTAGATCCCCGACTAGCGGGGTATACAATGAGCAGTTCTTC,many,TRBD2,TRBJ2-1,TRBV20-1
CASSQDRTGLTTEAFF,TGTGCCAGCAGCCAAGATAGGACAGGGCTCACCACTGAAGCTTTCTTT,many,TRBD1,TRBJ1-1,TRBV3-1
CASSLGDVAPQYF,TGTGCCAGCAGCTTGGGCGACGTCGCCCCACAGTACTTC,many,.,TRBJ2-5,TRBV5-6
CASRGQGWNYEQYF,TGTGCCAGTAGAGGACAGGGATGGAACTACGAGCAGTACTTC,many,TRBD1,TRBJ2-7,TRBV6-2/TRBV6-3
CAISEGLDKVEAFF,TGTGCCATCAGTGAGGGTTTGGACAAGGTCGAAGCTTTCTTT,.,.,TRBJ1-1,TRBV10-3
CASSLATTDRIYYGYTF,TGTGCCAGCAGCTTGGCCACCACGGACAGAATTTACTATGGCTACACCTTC,.,.,TRBJ1-2,TRBV5-8
CASSDLVAGEKTQYF,TGTGCCAGCAGTGATTTGGTAGCTGGGGAGAAGACCCAGTACTTC,many,.,TRBJ2-5,TRBV2
CASSKLAGPNTGELFF,TGTGCCAGCAGCAAACTAGCGGGACCGAACACCGGGGAGCTGTTTTTT,many,TRBD2,TRBJ2-2,TRBV11-2
CASSSRTSYNEQFF,TGTGCCAGCAGCTCCCGGACTTCTTACAATGAGCAGTTCTTC,.,.,TRBJ2-1,TRBV6-2/TRBV6-3
CASSGRQGNNYGYTF,TGTGCCAGCAGCGGCAGACAGGGGAATAACTATGGCTACACCTTC,.,TRBD1,TRBJ1-2,TRBV5-4
CASSQGLAGGTNEQFF,TGTGCCAGCAGCCAGGGACTAGCGGGAGGAACGAATGAGCAGTTCTTC,many,TRBD2,TRBJ2-1,TRBV11-2
CASSLTGDHYEQYF,TGTGCCAGCAGTTTGACAGGTGATCACTACGAGCAGTACTTC,many,.,TRBJ2-7,TRBV12-3/TRBV12-4
CASSSTSGNTGELFF,TGTGCCAGCAGCTCAACTAGCGGGAACACCGGGGAGCTGTTTTTT,many,TRBD2,TRBJ2-2,TRBV7-3
CSAPQGSVNYGYTF,TGCAGTGCTCCGCAGGGGAGCGTAAACTATGGCTACACCTTC,.,.,TRBJ1-2,TRBV20-1
CASRLTSGNEQFF,TGTGCCAGCAGGCTAACCTCGGGCAATGAGCAGTTCTTC,many,.,TRBJ2-1,TRBV12-3/TRBV12-4
CAIGTDPYEQYF,TGTGCCATCGGGACAGATCCTTACGAGCAGTACTTC,.,TRBD1,TRBJ2-7,TRBV10-3
CASSQGQGPGNQPQHF,TGTGCCAGCAGCCAGGGACAGGGTCCGGGCAATCAGCCCCAGCATTTT,few,TRBD1,TRBJ1-5,TRBV7-3
CASSQMTREQFF,TGCGCCAGCAGCCAAATGACGCGTGAGCAATTCTTC,once,.,TRBJ2-1,TRBV4-1
CASSLSGGSVDEQFF,TGTGCCAGCAGTTTAAGCGGCGGGAGTGTGGATGAGCAGTTCTTC,many,TRBD2,TRBJ2-1,TRBV12-3/TRBV12-4
CASSKTGYKSYEQYF,TGTGCCAGCAGTAAAACAGGGTATAAATCCTACGAGCAGTACTTC,.,.,TRBJ2-7,TRBV27
CASSELGDGELFF,TGTGCCAGCAGTGAACTGGGGGACGGGGAGCTGTTTTTT,.,.,TRBJ2-2,TRBV2
CASSFSPLGAGELFF,TGTGCCAGCAGCTTCTCCCCTCTGGGTGCCGGGGAGCTGTTTTTT,many,.,TRBJ2-2,TRBV7-2
CATSRDRPSGTPYEQYF,TGTGCCACCAGCAGAGATAGGCCTAGCGGGACGCCCTACGAGCAGTACTTC,many,TRBD2,TRBJ2-7,TRBV15
CASSLAAGRRSYEQYF,TGTGCCAGCAGCTTGGCAGCGGGCAGGCGATCCTACGAGCAGTACTTC,many,.,TRBJ2-7,TRBV5-8